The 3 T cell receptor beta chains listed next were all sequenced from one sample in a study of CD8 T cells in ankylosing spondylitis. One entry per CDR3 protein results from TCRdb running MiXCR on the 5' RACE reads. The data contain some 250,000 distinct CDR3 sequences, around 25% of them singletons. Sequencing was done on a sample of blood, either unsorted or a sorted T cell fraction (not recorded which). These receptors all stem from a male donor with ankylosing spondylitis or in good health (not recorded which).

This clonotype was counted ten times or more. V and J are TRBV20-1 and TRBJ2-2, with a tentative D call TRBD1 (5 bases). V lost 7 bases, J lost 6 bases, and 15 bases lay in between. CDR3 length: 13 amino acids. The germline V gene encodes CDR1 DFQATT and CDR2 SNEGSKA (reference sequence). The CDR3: CSVQLDRSGELFF. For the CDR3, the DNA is TGCAGTGTCCAACTTGACAGATCCGGGGAGCTGTTTTTT.

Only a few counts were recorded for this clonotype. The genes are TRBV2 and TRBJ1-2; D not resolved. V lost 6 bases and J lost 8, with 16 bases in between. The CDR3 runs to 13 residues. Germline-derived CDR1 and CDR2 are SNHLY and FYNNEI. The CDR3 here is CASRRTDSGGYTF. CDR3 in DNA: TGTGCCAGCAGGAGAACAGACTCGGGAGGCTACACCTTC.

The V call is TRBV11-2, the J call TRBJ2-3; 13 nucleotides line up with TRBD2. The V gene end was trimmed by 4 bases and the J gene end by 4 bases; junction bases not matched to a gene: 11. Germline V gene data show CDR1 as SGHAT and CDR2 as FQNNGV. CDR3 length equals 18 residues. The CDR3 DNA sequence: TGTGCCAGCAGCTCTATTCCCGGACTAGCGGGGGTGGCAGATACGCAGTATTTT. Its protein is CASSSIPGLAGVADTQYF.